The present T cell receptor beta chain was sequenced within a study of T cell responses to AZD1222 COVID-19 vaccine. Study-wide results and limits: Spike-specific TCR breadth and depth both grew after two AZD1222 doses. Reports say nearly half of spike-specific TCRs go after unmutated variant regions. Among the donors, most were white British and more were female, and clonal diversity was possibly underestimated. After the peak T cell response, and only then, were repertoires sampled.

Germline CDR1 SGHAT, CDR2 FQNNGV. V was trimmed by 3 bases and J by 7 bases, leaving 16 bases between them. This CDR3 has 14 residues. Assay: immunoSEQ multiplex PCR; the TCRdb copy retains only in-frame clones and omits some. The sample shows tens of thousands of clones, 80% of them seen only once. Worth noting for this clone: Its antigen is undetermined.

Sequences were derived from peripheral blood, sampled on day 0 of AZD1222 vaccination. The chain joins TRBV11-2 to TRBJ2-7, with TRBD1 as a possible D gene (6 bases). This TCR came from an adult in good health. The CDR3: CASSFSSTGFEQYF. Here the CDR3 DNA reads TGTGCCAGCAGCTTTAGCTCCACAGGGTTTGAGCAGTACTTC.